This T cell receptor (beta chain) was identified during a study of molecular identifiers for immune sequencing clone quantification. Overall study results and limits: A single cell's spiked Jurkat TCR RNA was reportedly detectable among roughly 1 million naive cells.

The CDR3 sequence is 14 residues long. From germline, CDR1 is LGHDT and CDR2 YNNKEL (reference sequence). Trimming took 0 bases from V and 2 from J, leaving 6 bases between them. TCRdb passed the PCR reads through MiXCR, listing each CDR3 protein once. The sample records under 75,000 distinct CDR3 sequences, roughly a fifth being singletons. This clonotype was picked up many times. Its specificity is not known. Input for naive CD8 libraries was roughly 17,000 to 1,100,000 sorted cells; the RNA fraction used was 10%, 30% or 50%. The chain combines TRBV3-1 with TRBJ2-3; D remains ambiguous. Sequencing was done on a sample of naive CD8+ T cells from blood, with Jurkat cell RNA spiked in. Subset reported: FACS-sorted CD8+CD4-CCR7+CD45RA+ naive T cells. The TCR was taken from a human donor in good health. Some libraries in this study had Jurkat cell RNA spiked in. CDR3 loop: CASSQDTTTDTQYF. The DNA for the CDR3 is TGTGCCAGCAGCCAAGACACCACCACAGATACGCAGTATTTT.